Listed here are 2 T cell receptor beta chains from one sample, sequenced in a study of blood T cells in healthy people across ages. Then a second PCR, running roughly 7 to 11 cycles, was carried out with a sample-barcoded 5' primer and a J-beta primer mix. TCRdb redid the calling of the 5' RACE reads with MiXCR, one entry per CDR3 protein. The table includes over a million distinct CDR3 sequences, 35% to 50% detected once. What was sequenced was blood. Receptor source: a woman aged 60-75 years in good health.

V and J are TRBV7-2 and TRBJ2-1; D is unclear. V was pared by 2 bases and J by 0 bases, with 14 bases between. The length of the CDR3 is 17 residues. CDR1 SGHTA and CDR2 FQGNSA come from the germline V gene. CDR3 amino acids: CASSLPPYSFSYNEQFF. CDR3 DNA sequence: TGTGCCAGCAGCTTACCCCCCTACAGTTTCTCCTACAATGAGCAGTTCTTC. The full variable domain, its missing parts supplied by reference TRBV7-2 and TRBJ2-1, is GAGVSQSPSNKVTEKGKDVELRCDPISGHTALYWYRQSLGQGLEFLIYFQGNSAPDKSGLPSDRFSAERTGGSVSTLTIQRTQQEDSAVYLCASSLPPYSFSYNEQFFGPGTRLTVL.

The genes are TRBV20-1 and TRBJ2-7; TRBD2 matches at 7 bases. The length of the CDR3 is 15 residues. With 0 bases clipped from V and 3 bases from J, the junction kept 8 bases outside the gene matches. Germline CDR1 DFQATT, CDR2 SNEGSKA (reference sequence). The CDR3 is CSARDLGRALYEQYF. The CDR3 coding sequence is TGCAGTGCTAGAGATCTAGGGAGGGCCCTCTACGAGCAGTACTTC.